A single sample gave rise to the 4 T cell receptor beta chains below, sequenced in a study of cytomegalovirus exposure and HLA in healthy donors. Both 60 Vbeta primers and 13 Jbeta primers went into the PCR. TCRdb's copy holds only in-frame clones and misses some; the assay was immunoSEQ multiplex PCR. Of about 160,000 clones listed, 60% to 80% were seen once; the top ten hold about 4.3%. Sequences were obtained from PBMCs. All receptors come from a man aged 18 to 30 in good health and CMV-seropositive.

V gene TRBV10-1 combines with J gene TRBJ1-5; tentative D call: TRBD1 (5 bases). Germline V lookup: CDR1 WNHNN, CDR2 SYGVQD (reference sequence). V was shortened by 4 bases and J by 4 bases, with 8 bases between the two germline ends. CDR3 length equals 13 residues. Here the CDR3 DNA reads TGCGCCAGCAGTGGACAGCAAAATCAGCCCCAGCATTTT. Translated, it gives CASSGQQNQPQHF.

The rearrangement joins TRBV19 to TRBJ2-1; 7 nucleotides align to TRBD2. Germline V gene data show CDR1 as LNHDA and CDR2 as SQIVND (reference sequence). Unmatched junction bases numbered 11, after V lost 9 bases and J lost 9 bases. CDR3 size: 13 residues. CDR3 in DNA: TGTGCCAGCAAGTTACGGGAGGCGGGTGAGCAGTTCTTC. It is translated as CASKLREAGEQFF.

The chain employs TRBV5-1 and TRBJ2-1, with 10 bases that match TRBD1. J lost 8 bases, V lost 4 bases, and 6 bases had no gene match. The CDR3 length is 14 residues. The germline gives CDR1 SGHRS, CDR2 YFSETQ. CDR3 protein: CASSTGQGRDEQFF. CDR3 DNA: TGCGCCAGCAGCACGGGACAGGGGAGGGATGAGCAGTTCTTC.

DNA for the CDR3: TGTGCCAGCAGCTTCCGAACCGGGACAGCCAATTCACCCCTCCACTTT. It yields the protein CASSFRTGTANSPLHF. The V gene is TRBV7-8, the J gene TRBJ1-6; 7 bases line up with TRBD1. The CDR3 is made up of 16 amino acids. Per germline, CDR1 SGHVS and CDR2 FQNEAQ. With V trimmed by 3 bases and J by 7 bases, 9 bases remained unmatched.